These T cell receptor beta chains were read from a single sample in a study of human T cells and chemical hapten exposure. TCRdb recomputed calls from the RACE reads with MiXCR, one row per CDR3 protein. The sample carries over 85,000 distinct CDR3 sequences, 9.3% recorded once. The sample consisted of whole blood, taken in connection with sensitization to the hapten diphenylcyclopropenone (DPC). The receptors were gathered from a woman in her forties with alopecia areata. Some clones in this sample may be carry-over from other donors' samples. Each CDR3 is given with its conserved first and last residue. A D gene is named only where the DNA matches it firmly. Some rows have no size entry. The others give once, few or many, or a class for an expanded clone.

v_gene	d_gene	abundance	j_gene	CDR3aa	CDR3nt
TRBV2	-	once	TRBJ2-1	CASSPASEQFF	TGTGCCAGCAGTCCAGCTAGCGAGCAGTTCTTC
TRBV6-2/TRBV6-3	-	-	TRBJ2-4	CASILETRQPIKNIQYF	TGTGCCAGCATACTTGAGACCAGGCAGCCGATCAAAAACATTCAGTACTTC
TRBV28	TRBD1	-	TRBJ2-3	CASRVQGADTQYF	TGTGCCAGCAGGGTACAGGGGGCAGATACGCAGTATTTT
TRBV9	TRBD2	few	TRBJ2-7	CASSVGLAGASYEQYF	TGTGCCAGCAGCGTGGGCCTAGCGGGAGCCTCCTACGAGCAGTACTTC
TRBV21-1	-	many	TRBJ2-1	CASSKGVPGPSCRFF	TGTGCCAGCAGCAAAGGTGTCCCAGGGCCCAGCTGTCGGTTCTTC
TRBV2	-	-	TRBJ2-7	CASSDPSGLYEQYF	TGTGCCAGCAGTGACCCTTCGGGACTCTACGAGCAGTACTTC
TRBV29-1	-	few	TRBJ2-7	CSVSRDSGGREQYF	TGCAGCGTTTCCCGGGACTCCGGAGGGAGGGAGCAGTACTTC
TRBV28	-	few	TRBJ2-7	CASRRTVSYEQYF	TGTGCCAGCAGGCGGACGGTCTCCTACGAGCAGTACTTC
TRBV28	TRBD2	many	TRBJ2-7	CASSPRLATEQYF	TGTGCCAGCAGTCCCAGACTAGCCACCGAGCAGTACTTC
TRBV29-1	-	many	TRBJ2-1	CSVEEAYSYNEQFF	TGCAGCGTTGAAGAGGCCTACTCCTACAATGAGCAGTTCTTC
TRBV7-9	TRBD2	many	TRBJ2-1	CASSNLAGASYNEQFF	TGTGCCAGCAGCAATCTAGCGGGAGCCTCCTACAATGAGCAGTTCTTC
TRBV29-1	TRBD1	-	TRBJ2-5	CSADGTAQETQYF	TGCAGCGCCGACGGGACAGCCCAAGAGACCCAGTACTTC
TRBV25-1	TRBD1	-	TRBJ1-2	CASSESFGTVYGYTF	TGTGCCAGCAGTGAATCATTCGGGACAGTCTATGGCTACACCTTC
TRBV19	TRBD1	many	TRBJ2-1	CASSMGRQGWVNEQFF	TGTGCCAGTAGTATGGGCCGACAGGGATGGGTCAATGAGCAGTTCTTC
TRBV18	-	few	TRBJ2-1	CASSIAVGNEQFF	TGTGCCAGCTCAATCGCCGTAGGGAATGAGCAGTTCTTC
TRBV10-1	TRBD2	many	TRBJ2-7	CASSERSGRASNEQYF	TGCGCCAGCAGTGAGCGCAGCGGGAGGGCCTCCAACGAGCAGTACTTC
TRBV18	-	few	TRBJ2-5	CASSPGGAETQYF	TGTGCCAGCTCACCCGGCGGGGCTGAGACCCAGTACTTC
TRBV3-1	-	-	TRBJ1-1	CASSPPAGRETEAFF	TGTGCCAGCAGCCCGCCGGCGGGGAGGGAAACTGAAGCTTTCTTT
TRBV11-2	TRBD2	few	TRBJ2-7	CASRGTSTHEQYF	TGTGCCAGCCGAGGGACTAGCACGCACGAGCAGTACTTC
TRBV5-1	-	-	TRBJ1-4	CASSLARPHEKLFF	TGCGCCAGCAGCTTGGCGAGGCCTCATGAAAAACTGTTTTTT
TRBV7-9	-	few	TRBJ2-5	CASSALGETQYF	TGTGCCAGCAGCGCCCTGGGAGAGACCCAGTACTTC
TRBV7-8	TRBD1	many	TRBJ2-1	CASSPSRMWAGGHNEQFF	TGTGCCAGCAGCCCTTCCCGAATGTGGGCAGGGGGCCACAATGAGCAGTTCTTC
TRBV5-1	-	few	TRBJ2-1	CASSPGTHEQFF	TGCGCCAGCAGCCCGGGGACACACGAGCAGTTCTTC
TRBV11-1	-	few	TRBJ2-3	CVSSLEGDTQYF	TGTGTCAGCAGCTTAGAAGGGGATACGCAGTATTTT
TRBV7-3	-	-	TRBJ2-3	CASSLTEGGDTQYF	TGTGCCAGCAGCTTAACTGAGGGGGGAGATACGCAGTATTTT
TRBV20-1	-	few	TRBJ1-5	CSAHNRGQPQHF	TGCAGTGCCCACAACCGGGGTCAGCCCCAGCATTTT
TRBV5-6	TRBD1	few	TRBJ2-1	CASSLFPGGNYEQFF	TGTGCCAGCAGCTTGTTCCCAGGGGGCAACTATGAGCAGTTCTTC
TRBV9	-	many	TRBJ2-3	CASSVAVLPDTQYF	TGTGCCAGCAGCGTAGCTGTACTGCCAGATACGCAGTATTTT
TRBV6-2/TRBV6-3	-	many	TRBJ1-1	CASSKGVRTEAFF	TGTGCCAGCAGTAAAGGGGTTCGGACTGAAGCTTTCTTT
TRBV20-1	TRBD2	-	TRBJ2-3	CSARGGLAGIDTQYF	TGCAGTGCTAGGGGAGGCCTAGCGGGAATAGATACGCAGTATTTT
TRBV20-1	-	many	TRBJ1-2	CSAGVQNYGYTF	TGCAGTGCAGGGGTCCAAAACTATGGCTACACCTTC
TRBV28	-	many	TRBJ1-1	CASKGGSSGSTEAFF	TGTGCCAGCAAGGGGGGGAGTAGTGGGAGCACTGAAGCTTTCTTT
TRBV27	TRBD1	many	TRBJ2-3	CASSLQDRADTQYF	TGTGCCAGCAGTTTGCAAGACAGGGCAGATACGCAGTATTTT
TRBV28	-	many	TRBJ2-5	CASSRPAWGASETQYF	TGTGCCAGCAGCCGCCCTGCGTGGGGAGCGTCGGAGACCCAGTACTTC
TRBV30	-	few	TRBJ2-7	CAWSVHTLPRSYEQYF	TGTGCCTGGAGTGTACACACCCTTCCTCGCTCCTACGAGCAGTACTTC
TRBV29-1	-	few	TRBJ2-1	CSVEDPRGTYNEQFF	TGCAGCGTTGAAGATCCCAGGGGAACCTACAATGAGCAGTTCTTC
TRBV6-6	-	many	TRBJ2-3	CASGNHEGPDTQYF	TGTGCCAGCGGGAACCACGAGGGCCCAGATACGCAGTATTTT
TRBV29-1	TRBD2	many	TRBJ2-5	CSVDAPSGRLRKTQYF	TGCAGCGTTGACGCTCCTAGCGGGAGGCTCCGGAAGACCCAGTACTTC
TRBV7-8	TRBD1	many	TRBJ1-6	CASSSRTGEDSPLHF	TGTGCCAGCAGCTCAAGGACAGGGGAGGATTCACCCCTCCACTTT
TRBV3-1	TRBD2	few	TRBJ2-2	CASSQGLAYTGELFF	TGTGCCAGCAGCCAAGGACTAGCGTACACCGGGGAGCTGTTTTTT
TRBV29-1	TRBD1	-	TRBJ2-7	CSVEGQGTYEQYF	TGCAGCGTTGAAGGACAGGGGACGTACGAGCAGTACTTC
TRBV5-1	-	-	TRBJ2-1	CASRPPGHKAYNEQFF	TGCGCCAGCAGGCCCCCGGGACACAAAGCTTACAATGAGCAGTTCTTC
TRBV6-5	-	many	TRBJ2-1	CASSYSVIGSGEQFF	TGTGCCAGCAGTTACTCTGTGATTGGATCCGGTGAGCAGTTCTTC
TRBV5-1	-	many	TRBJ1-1	CASSDNQGTEAFF	TGCGCCAGCAGCGATAACCAGGGCACTGAAGCTTTCTTT
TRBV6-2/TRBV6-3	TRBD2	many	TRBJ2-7	CASSYHRYNLEREIDEQYF	TGTGCCAGCAGTTACCATAGATACAACCTGGAGCGGGAGATCGACGAGCAGTACTTC
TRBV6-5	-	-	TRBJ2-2	CASSYSRMNTGELFF	TGTGCCAGCAGTTACTCGAGAATGAACACCGGGGAGCTGTTTTTT
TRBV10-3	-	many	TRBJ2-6	CASEGGASGANVLTF	TGTGCCAGCGAGGGGGGGGCCTCTGGGGCCAACGTCCTGACTTTC
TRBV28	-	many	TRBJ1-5	CASIHPGLGQPQHF	TGTGCCAGCATCCACCCGGGCCTCGGGCAGCCCCAGCATTTT
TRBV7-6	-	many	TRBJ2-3	CASSLGGAGTDTQYF	TGTGCCAGCAGCTTAGGAGGAGCGGGCACAGATACGCAGTATTTT
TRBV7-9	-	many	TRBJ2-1	CASSLVDNEQFF	TGTGCCAGCAGCTTAGTTGACAATGAGCAGTTCTTC
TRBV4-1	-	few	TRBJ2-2	CASSQGGGLNTGELFF	TGCGCCAGCAGCCAAGGTGGCGGGCTTAACACCGGGGAGCTGTTTTTT
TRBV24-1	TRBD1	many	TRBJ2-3	CATSDPTGTGGTDTQYF	TGTGCCACCAGTGACCCCACGGGGACAGGAGGCACAGATACGCAGTATTTT
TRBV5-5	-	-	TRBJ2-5	CASSFGGEETQYF	TGTGCCAGCAGCTTCGGTGGGGAAGAGACCCAGTACTTC
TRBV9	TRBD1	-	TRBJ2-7	CASSATGDEQYF	TGTGCCAGCAGCGCGACAGGGGACGAGCAGTACTTC
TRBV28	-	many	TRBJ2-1	CASSSPGLGGAEQFF	TGTGCCAGCAGTTCCCCAGGACTGGGGGGGGCTGAGCAGTTCTTC
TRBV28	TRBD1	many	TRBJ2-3	CASSLDRAAADTQYF	TGTGCCAGCAGTTTGGACAGGGCCGCGGCAGATACGCAGTATTTT
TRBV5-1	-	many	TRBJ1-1	CASSLGTAINTEAFF	TGCGCCAGCAGCTTGGGTACAGCTATAAACACTGAAGCTTTCTTT